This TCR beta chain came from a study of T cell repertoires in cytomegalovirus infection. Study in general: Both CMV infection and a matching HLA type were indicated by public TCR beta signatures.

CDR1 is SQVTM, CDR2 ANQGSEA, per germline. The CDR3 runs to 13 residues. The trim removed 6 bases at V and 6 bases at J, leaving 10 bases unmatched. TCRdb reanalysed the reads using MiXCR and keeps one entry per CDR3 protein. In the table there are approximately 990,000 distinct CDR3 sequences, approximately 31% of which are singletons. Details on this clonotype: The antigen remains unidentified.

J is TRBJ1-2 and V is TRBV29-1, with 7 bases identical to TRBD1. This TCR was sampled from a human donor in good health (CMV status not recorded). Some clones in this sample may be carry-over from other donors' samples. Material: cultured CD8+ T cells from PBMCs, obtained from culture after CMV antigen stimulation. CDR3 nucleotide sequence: TGCAGCGTGACAGGGACGGGTCATAATGGCTACACCTTC. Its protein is CSVTGTGHNGYTF.